Below are 16 T cell receptor beta chains sequenced from a single sample in a study of T cell changes during pregnancy in multiple sclerosis. Some clones are missing from TCRdb's copy, which holds only in-frame ones; the method was immunoSEQ multiplex PCR. Among tens of thousands of clones listed, roughly 91% were seen once. This specimen was CD4+ T cells from peripheral blood mononuclear cells, taken in the second trimester of pregnancy. The receptors originated from a female donor with multiple sclerosis, enrolled in a pregnancy study.

The gene calls are TRBV5-1 and TRBJ1-2; no clear D gene. Trimming cost V 4 bases and J 2 bases, with 15 bases left between them. This CDR3 has 15 residues. Germline CDR1 and CDR2: SGHRS and YFSETQ. In DNA, the CDR3 is TGCGCCAGCAGCCACAACTGGGAGGGCAACTATGGCTACACCTTC. Its protein product is CASSHNWEGNYGYTF.

The chain employs TRBV6-6 and TRBJ2-7; 13 nucleotides align to TRBD2. The CDR3 totals 15 residues. The germline V gene has CDR1 MNHNY and CDR2 SVGAGI (reference sequence). V was pared by 7 bases and J by 7 bases, with 10 bases of the junction left unmatched. The chain's CDR3 is CASTLTSGGAWEQYF. The CDR3 DNA is TGTGCCAGCACCCTCACTAGCGGGGGGGCGTGGGAGCAGTACTTC.

V usage is TRBV7-9 and J usage is TRBJ1-4, with 11 bases lining up with TRBD1. V dropped 5 bases and J dropped 2; count of bases not matched to a gene: 10. The CDR3 runs 18 residues. The germline V gene encodes CDR1 SEHNR and CDR2 FQNEAQ (reference sequence). DNA for the CDR3: TGTGCCAGCAGCGACGGACAGGGGGCGCAGAAGACTAATGAAAAACTGTTTTTT. Translated: CASSDGQGAQKTNEKLFF.

The chain combines TRBV29-1 with TRBJ1-5; possible D gene TRBD1, 5 bases. Trimming removed 4 bases at V and 0 bases at J, with 13 bases between. Looked up from germline, CDR1 is SQVTM and CDR2 is ANQGSEA. The CDR3 is made up of 15 amino acids. This CDR3 is CSVVRGGPSNQPQHF. The CDR3 DNA reads TGCAGCGTTGTTAGGGGAGGCCCTAGCAATCAGCCCCAGCATTTT.

The rearrangement uses TRBV5-1 and TRBJ2-1; tentatively, D is TRBD2 (6 bases). This CDR3 comprises 15 residues. The V end lost 4 bases, the J end lost 5 bases, and 16 bases lay between the germline ends. CDR1 and CDR2 (germline): SGHRS, YFSETQ. In DNA, the CDR3 is TGCGCCAGCAGCCTTCTAGCGTTCGAGAACAATGAGCAGTTCTTC. Translation gives CASSLLAFENNEQFF. Full variable domain (missing parts from reference TRBV5-1 and TRBJ2-1): KAGVTQTPRYLIKTRGQQVTLSCSPISGHRSVSWYQQTPGQGLQFLFEYFSETQRNKGNFPGRFSGRQFSNSRSEMNVSTLELGDSALYLCASSLLAFENNEQFFGPGTRLTVL.

The CDR3: CASSMYQGIGNQPQHF. CDR3 bases: TGTGCCAGTAGTATGTATCAGGGGATAGGAAATCAGCCCCAGCATTTT. V is TRBV19 and J is TRBJ1-5; D may be TRBD1 (6 bases). The CDR3 runs to 16 residues. Germline V gives CDR1 LNHDA, CDR2 SQIVND (reference sequence). Trimming cost V 3 bases and J 4 bases, with 16 bases left between them.

This chain uses TRBV9 with TRBJ2-5; D not certain. Looked up from germline, CDR1 is SGDLS and CDR2 is YYNGEE. Trimming cost V 0 bases and J 3 bases, with 3 bases left between them. This CDR3 is 12 amino acids long. The CDR3 region is CASSVGEETQYF. The DNA for the CDR3 is TGTGCCAGCAGCGTAGGAGAAGAGACCCAGTACTTC.

The chain carries TRBV6-1 and TRBJ1-2, with a tentative D call TRBD1 (5 bases). Trimming took 11 bases from V and 4 from J, leaving 23 bases between them. CDR3 length equals 15 residues. Germline CDR1 reads MNHNS; CDR2 reads SASEGT. The CDR3, as DNA: TGTGCCGGTAGGGCCTTGACATCCCAGGGCTATGGCTACACCTTC. This encodes CAGRALTSQGYGYTF.

This chain connects TRBV5-1 to TRBJ2-5, with a tentative D call TRBD1 (5 bases). CDR1 is SGHRS, CDR2 YFSETQ, per germline. This CDR3 has 14 residues. V lost 0 bases and J lost 2, with 8 bases in between. For the CDR3, the DNA is TGCGCCAGCAGCTTGGGACCAGGGCAAGAGACCCAGTACTTC. Translated: CASSLGPGQETQYF.

The rearrangement joins TRBV5-5 to TRBJ1-2; possibly TRBD1 for D (5 bases). Trimming stripped 3 bases from V and 2 bases from J, with 14 bases between. Germline V gene sequence: CDR1 SGHKS, CDR2 YYEKEE (reference sequence). The CDR3 loop spans 15 amino acids. CDR3 residues: CASSYEGALNYGYTF. The DNA for the CDR3 is TGTGCCAGCAGCTACGAAGGGGCGCTGAACTATGGCTACACCTTC.

The chain employs TRBV29-1 and TRBJ1-2; perhaps TRBD1 as D (6 bases). Per the germline V gene, CDR1 is SQVTM and CDR2 is ANQGSEA. The CDR3 sequence is 12 residues long. V was clipped by 6 bases and J by 2 bases, with 10 bases between them. CDR3 nucleotide sequence: TGCAGCGTCGGTGGACAGAACTATGGCTACACCTTC. Translating gives CSVGGQNYGYTF.

This clone was counted a few times. The junction shows a germline mismatch at one end, possibly a read error. V gene TRBV15 combines with J gene TRBJ1-2; the D gene is possibly TRBD1 (6 bases). The CDR3 covers 15 residues. Germline CDR1 is LNHNV and CDR2 is YYDKDF (reference sequence). In nucleotides, the CDR3 is TGTGCCACCAGCAGAGGCACACAAGGAATATCAGGGGCCCGCTTC. This translates into CATSRGTQGISGARF.

The chain has TRBV7-9 and TRBJ2-1; a weak D match, TRBD2 (6 bases). The CDR3 is 16 amino acids. Germline CDR1 and CDR2: SEHNR and FQNEAQ (reference sequence). V was trimmed by 7 bases and J by 0 bases, leaving 16 bases between them. CDR3 in DNA: TGTGCCAGCACCCTGAGACGGGAGAGCTCCTACAATGAGCAGTTCTTC. This codes for CASTLRRESSYNEQFF.

The chain is built from TRBV19 and TRBJ2-7; D ambiguous. The V and J ends lost 1 base and 1 base respectively, with 8 bases between them. Germline CDR1 and CDR2: LNHDA and SQIVND (reference sequence). This CDR3 spans 14 amino acids. CDR3 amino acids: CASSIGVRSYEQYF. DNA for the CDR3: TGTGCCAGTAGTATAGGTGTTCGTTCCTACGAGCAGTACTTC.

This rearrangement joins TRBV2 to TRBJ2-3; 8 nucleotides match TRBD2. Germline V gives CDR1 SNHLY, CDR2 FYNNEI. The CDR3 sequence is 15 residues long. The ends lost 8 bases at V and 1 base at J; junction bases unmatched: 8. As DNA, the CDR3 is TGTGCCAGCCGGAGACGGACTAGCCGCACAGATACGCAGTATTTT. This codes for CASRRRTSRTDTQYF.

This clone appeared a single time. This rearrangement joins TRBV27 to TRBJ1-6; possibly TRBD1 for D (5 bases). Trimming left V 6 bases short and J 9 bases short, with 21 bases between. CDR3 length equals 16 residues. Germline V gene data show CDR1 as MNHEY and CDR2 as SMNVEV (reference sequence). The CDR3 DNA follows: TGTGCCAGCAGCTCCCGTTCGGGGGGTAACTTTTCACCCCTCCACTTT. Amino acids: CASSSRSGGNFSPLHF.